Listed below are T cell receptor beta chains from one sample, sequenced in a study of metastatic and nonmetastatic thyroid tumors. Through MiXCR, TCRdb re-clonotyped the PCR reads. The sample yields about 32,000 clones, 7.4% seen once. The sample comprised blood. The receptors were sampled from a female donor with papillary thyroid cancer or a benign thyroid nodule (not recorded which). Some clones in this sample may be carry-over from other donors' samples. Both conserved end residues are part of each CDR3. D genes are given only for firm matches. Clone size, where shown, is once, few, many, or a class for clones that have expanded.

j_call cdr3_length d_call v_call clone_size cdr3_aa cdr3_nt
TRBJ1-1 14 NA TRBV7-3 many CASSLGGLNTEAFF TGTGCCAGCAGCTTAGGTGGTTTGAACACTGAAGCTTTCTTT
TRBJ2-3 13 NA TRBV7-3 many CASSLTVADTQYF TGTGCCAGCAGCTTAACCGTGGCAGATACGCAGTATTTT
TRBJ1-1 12 NA TRBV28 many CASSSLQGEAFF TGTGCCAGCAGTTCGCTACAGGGTGAAGCTTTCTTT
TRBJ2-3 16 NA TRBV3-1 many CASSQEGWGYTDTQYF TGTGCCAGCAGCCAAGAAGGCTGGGGCTATACAGATACGCAGTATTTT
TRBJ1-6 15 TRBD1 TRBV10-3 many CAISPGQGSNSPLHF TGTGCCATCAGCCCGGGACAGGGTAGTAATTCACCCCTCCACTTT
TRBJ1-1 12 NA TRBV28 many CASLTTDTEAFF TGTGCCAGCCTTACTACAGACACTGAAGCTTTCTTT
TRBJ2-7 14 NA TRBV5-5 many CASSLRDNSYEQYF TGTGCCAGCAGCCTGAGGGACAACTCCTACGAGCAGTACTTC
TRBJ2-7 15 TRBD1 TRBV7-3 many CASSLKGGQGYEQYF TGTGCCAGCAGCTTAAAGGGTGGACAGGGCTACGAGCAGTACTTC
TRBJ1-2 16 TRBD1 TRBV5-4 NA CASSLGAGQGDYGYTF TGTGCCAGCAGCTTGGGTGCGGGACAGGGGGACTATGGCTACACCTTC
TRBJ2-4 14 NA TRBV18 many CASSQQVAKNIQYF TGTGCCAGCTCACAACAGGTGGCCAAAAACATTCAGTACTTC
TRBJ2-1 20 NA TRBV4-1 many CASSQVTGAFGAGSYNEQFF TGCGCCAGCAGCCAAGTGACGGGAGCCTTCGGCGCGGGCTCCTACAATGAGCAGTTCTTC
TRBJ1-2 15 NA TRBV20-1 many CSARRELGGRYGYTF TGCAGTGCTAGAAGGGAGTTAGGGGGACGATATGGCTACACCTTC
TRBJ2-7 12 NA TRBV7-2 many CASSLYSYEQYF TGTGCCAGCAGCTTATACTCCTACGAGCAGTACTTC
TRBJ1-1 13 NA TRBV29-1 few CSVSPRANTEAFF TGCAGCGTTAGCCCCAGGGCAAACACTGAAGCTTTCTTT
TRBJ1-4 14 NA TRBV7-6 many CASSLAGGNEKLFF TGTGCCAGCAGCTTAGCTGGGGGTAATGAAAAACTGTTTTTT
TRBJ1-1 16 NA TRBV20-1 many CSARSPGGFMNTEAFF TGCAGTGCTAGATCCCCCGGGGGGTTTATGAACACTGAAGCTTTCTTT
TRBJ1-1 12 TRBD1 TRBV20-1 many CSAGQGGTEAFF TGCAGTGCTGGACAGGGGGGCACTGAAGCTTTCTTT
TRBJ1-5 14 NA TRBV6-1 many CASIERDSNQPQHF TGTGCCAGCATCGAAAGGGACAGCAATCAGCCCCAGCATTTT
TRBJ2-2 16 TRBD2 TRBV11-1 many CASRGGAGTRTGELFF TGTGCCAGCAGGGGGGGAGCGGGAACAAGGACCGGGGAGCTGTTTTTT
TRBJ2-5 16 TRBD2 TRBV5-1 many CASSLGLAGDGETQYF TGCGCCAGCAGCTTGGGACTAGCGGGAGACGGAGAGACCCAGTACTTC
TRBJ2-3 17 TRBD2 TRBV6-2/TRBV6-3 many CASSSRRLALRADTQYF TGTGCCAGCAGTTCGCGGCGACTAGCACTTCGCGCAGATACGCAGTATTTT
TRBJ2-3 16 NA TRBV3-1 many CASSQAGPRSTDTQYF TGTGCCAGCAGCCAAGCGGGACCACGGAGCACAGATACGCAGTATTTT
TRBJ2-7 11 NA TRBV28 many CASSLGPSQYF TGTGCCAGCAGTCTAGGACCGAGCCAGTACTTC
TRBJ1-5 15 TRBD1 TRBV10-3 many CAISGTGGGNQPQHF TGTGCCATCAGTGGGACAGGGGGCGGCAATCAGCCCCAGCATTTT
TRBJ2-1 15 TRBD2 TRBV5-1 many CASSFGTSPYNEQFF TGCGCCAGCAGCTTCGGGACTAGCCCCTACAATGAGCAGTTCTTC
TRBJ2-3 15 TRBD2 TRBV6-1 few CASSPGLAGGFTQYF TGTGCCAGCAGCCCTGGACTAGCGGGAGGGTTTACGCAGTATTTT
TRBJ2-1 13 TRBD2 TRBV4-1 many CASSQIAGVEQFF TGCGCCAGCAGCCAGATAGCGGGAGTAGAGCAGTTCTTC
TRBJ2-1 13 NA TRBV3-1 many CASSQAIGGEQFF TGTGCCAGCAGCCAAGCCATCGGGGGTGAGCAGTTCTTC
TRBJ2-7 15 NA TRBV7-2 many CASSLVAGSSYEQYF TGTGCCAGCAGCTTAGTTGCGGGTAGCTCCTACGAGCAGTACTTC
TRBJ2-3 15 TRBD2 TRBV15 many CATSRVAGSADTQYF TGTGCCACCAGCAGAGTAGCGGGGAGCGCAGATACGCAGTATTTT
TRBJ2-2 15 NA TRBV11-3 many CASSLTALNTGELFF TGTGCCAGCAGCTTGACAGCCCTGAACACCGGGGAGCTGTTTTTT
TRBJ1-3 17 NA TRBV6-2/TRBV6-3 many CASRATWEGRNGNTIYF TGTGCCAGCAGGGCGACCTGGGAAGGACGGAATGGAAACACCATATATTTT
TRBJ2-3 13 NA TRBV18 many CASSPPSTDTQYF TGTGCCAGCTCACCACCCAGCACAGATACGCAGTATTTT
TRBJ2-2 15 TRBD2 TRBV20-1 many CSASPLAGNTGELFF TGCAGTGCTAGTCCCCTAGCGGGGAACACCGGGGAGCTGTTTTTT
TRBJ2-7 13 NA TRBV11-3 many CASSLPGGPEQYF TGTGCCAGCAGCCTCCCCGGGGGCCCCGAGCAGTACTTC
TRBJ2-1 16 NA TRBV19 many CASSLSATSSYNEQFF TGTGCCAGTAGTTTATCGGCGACTAGCTCCTACAATGAGCAGTTCTTC
TRBJ1-2 16 NA TRBV5-1 many CASSPMTPTVNYGYTF TGCGCCAGCAGCCCCATGACCCCAACTGTAAACTATGGCTACACCTTC
TRBJ2-7 14 TRBD1 TRBV5-1 many CASSYGTGTREQYF TGCGCCAGCAGCTACGGGACAGGGACGAGAGAGCAGTACTTC
TRBJ2-7 14 NA TRBV28 many CASSKTGDNYEQYF TGTGCCAGCAGTAAAACAGGAGACAACTACGAGCAGTACTTC
TRBJ2-1 16 TRBD2 TRBV28 many CASSSLISGSANEQFF TGTGCCAGCAGCAGTTTAATTAGCGGGAGTGCTAATGAGCAGTTCTTC
TRBJ2-2 20 NA TRBV24-1 many CATSGTSPHPVFANTGELFF TGTGCCACCAGTGGCACTAGCCCACACCCGGTGTTCGCTAACACCGGGGAGCTGTTTTTT
TRBJ1-4 15 NA TRBV10-3 many CAISESGGTGEKLFF TGTGCCATCAGTGAGTCAGGTGGGACGGGTGAAAAACTGTTTTTT
TRBJ1-5 14 NA TRBV12-3/TRBV12-4 many CASSFQVSNQPQHF TGTGCCAGCAGTTTCCAGGTTAGCAATCAGCCCCAGCATTTT
TRBJ2-5 15 TRBD1 TRBV24-1 many CATSEIGTGAETQYF TGTGCCACCAGTGAAATCGGGACAGGGGCAGAGACCCAGTACTTC
TRBJ2-5 21 NA TRBV3-2 many CASRKLRDRGGLVRERETQYF TGTGCCAGTCGAAAACTGCGGGACAGGGGGGGACTTGTGCGGGAGAGGGAGACCCAGTACTTC